This T cell receptor (beta chain) comes out of a study of T cell responses to AZD1222 COVID-19 vaccine. Study-level points and caveats: Of the AZD1222 recipients, only five to seven were seropositive at baseline. Samples come after the peak T cell response, not at day 14. Spike was spanned by vaccine-associated CD4 TCRs, with dominance at 160-218 and 743-854.

Worth noting for this clone: Its target is not known.

Pooled samples include second doses given at about 4 or 12 weeks. The germline V gene encodes CDR1 LNHDA and CDR2 SQIVND (reference sequence). With 9 bases removed from V and 5 bases from J, the gap between germline ends came to 16 bases. The CDR3 contains 14 residues. Sequenced by immunoSEQ multiplex PCR; TCRdb stores in-frame clones only, minus some. The top ten clones hold about 1% of a sample with 200,000 or so clones, roughly 92% of them seen once. Sequenced material: peripheral blood, taken 28 days after the second AZD1222 dose. The sequence was obtained from an adult who received the AZD1222 COVID-19 vaccine. The rearrangement joins TRBV19 to TRBJ2-2; no firm D call. CDR3 nucleotide sequence: TGTGCCAGCTTACAGCTCGGTGGGACCGGGGAGCTGTTTTTT. Protein: CASLQLGGTGELFF.